The 2 T cell receptor beta chains listed next were all sequenced from one sample in a study of shared clonotypes between healthy human individuals. This table comes from immunoSEQ multiplex PCR, and its TCRdb copy is limited to in-frame clones, with some not included. The sample lists approximately 2.4 million clones, under 97% occurring once. Sequencing was done on a sample of naive CD4+ T cells sorted from blood. Subset indicated: CD45RA+ positively selected. The receptors were sampled from a man aged 18-30 years in good health.

The table lists this clone with a count of one. The chain employs TRBV7-2 and TRBJ2-2, with TRBD2 matching 8 bases. The CDR3 totals 15 residues. After removal of 5 bases from V and 6 bases from J, the junction contained 8 bases not matched to a gene. Germline CDR1 SGHTA, CDR2 FQGNSA. CDR3 sequence: CASSPPGLVPGELFF. The DNA for the CDR3 is TGTGCCAGCAGCCCGCCGGGACTAGTTCCCGGGGAGCTGTTTTTT.

The chain joins TRBV25-1 to TRBJ1-3, with D uncertain. V lost 4 bases and J 2 bases, leaving 6 bases between the germline ends. This CDR3 comprises 13 residues. CDR1 and CDR2 (germline): MGHDK, SYGVNS. DNA of the CDR3: TGTGCCAGCAGTGTGGCGGCTGGAAACACCATATATTTT. Its translation: CASSVAAGNTIYF.